This is a list of T cell receptor beta chains from one sample in a study of blood T cells in healthy people across ages. TCRdb independently ran MiXCR on the 5' RACE reads; one entry per CDR3 protein. The sample has approximately 1.5 million distinct CDR3 sequences; 30% to 35% are singletons. Source material: blood. Receptor source: a woman aged 30 to 39 in good health. The CDR3 runs from the conserved cysteine through the conserved F or W. The order of the fields is CDR3 DNA, CDR3 protein, V gene, D gene, clone size, J gene. The D gene is left open where the match is weak. Rows give clone size only sometimes, using once, few, many, or a class for an expanded clone.

CDR3 DNA: TGCGCCAGCAGTGAGTGGCAGACTTATGGCTACACCTTC; CDR3 protein: CASSEWQTYGYTF; V gene: TRBV10-2; D gene: .; clone size: .; J gene: TRBJ1-2
CDR3 DNA: TGTGCCAGCAGCCAATATTCCGGCGGGAGGGCCTCGGGGAATGAGCAGTTCTTC; CDR3 protein: CASSQYSGGRASGNEQFF; V gene: TRBV3-1; D gene: TRBD2; clone size: few; J gene: TRBJ2-1
CDR3 DNA: TGTGCCAGCAGAGGGCGGGAGGGCCTCGACGAGCAGTACTTC; CDR3 protein: CASRGREGLDEQYF; V gene: TRBV27; D gene: TRBD2; clone size: .; J gene: TRBJ2-7
CDR3 DNA: TGTGCTAGCAGTCATCTCCGGGGAAGCCGGTCGTCTGGCTACACCTTC; CDR3 protein: CASSHLRGSRSSGYTF; V gene: TRBV11-2; D gene: .; clone size: .; J gene: TRBJ1-2
CDR3 DNA: TGTGCCAGCAGCATCAGGGGAGATGAGCAGTTCTTC; CDR3 protein: CASSIRGDEQFF; V gene: TRBV6-1; D gene: .; clone size: .; J gene: TRBJ2-1
CDR3 DNA: TGCGCCAGCCAACAGGGGGGCGCCCGGTACGAGCAGTACTTC; CDR3 protein: CASQQGGARYEQYF; V gene: TRBV5-1; D gene: TRBD1; clone size: few; J gene: TRBJ2-7
CDR3 DNA: TGTGCCAGCAGCCTTTTCGGGACTAGCGGCCAAGAGACCCAGTACTTC; CDR3 protein: CASSLFGTSGQETQYF; V gene: TRBV5-6; D gene: TRBD2; clone size: .; J gene: TRBJ2-5
CDR3 DNA: TGCAGTGCTATAGTGGGGAAAGAGACCCAGTACTTC; CDR3 protein: CSAIVGKETQYF; V gene: TRBV20-1; D gene: .; clone size: .; J gene: TRBJ2-5
CDR3 DNA: TGTGCCAGCAGCTTAAGAGGGACCATGAACACTGAAGCTTTCTTT; CDR3 protein: CASSLRGTMNTEAFF; V gene: TRBV7-3; D gene: .; clone size: few; J gene: TRBJ1-1
CDR3 DNA: TGCGCCAGCAGCCAAGTTTCGACAGGGGGTTCAGATACGCAGTATTTT; CDR3 protein: CASSQVSTGGSDTQYF; V gene: TRBV4-1; D gene: TRBD1; clone size: few; J gene: TRBJ2-3
CDR3 DNA: TGTGCCAGCAGTTACGGGGAAAACACCTATGGCTACACCTTC; CDR3 protein: CASSYGENTYGYTF; V gene: TRBV6-5; D gene: .; clone size: .; J gene: TRBJ1-2
CDR3 DNA: TGCGCCAGCAGCCAAGAAGGAAGAGCTAGCGGGGGGTGGGGTGAGCAGTTCTTC; CDR3 protein: CASSQEGRASGGWGEQFF; V gene: TRBV4-1; D gene: TRBD2; clone size: .; J gene: TRBJ2-1
CDR3 DNA: TGTGCCAGCAGCACCGAAGGGACAGGCTCTGCAAGTGGGGCCAACGTCCTGACTTTC; CDR3 protein: CASSTEGTGSASGANVLTF; V gene: TRBV9; D gene: TRBD1; clone size: .; J gene: TRBJ2-6
CDR3 DNA: TGTGCCAGCAGATCGAAAGACTATGGCTACACCTTC; CDR3 protein: CASRSKDYGYTF; V gene: TRBV6-6; D gene: .; clone size: once; J gene: TRBJ1-2
CDR3 DNA: TGCAGTGCTAGAGGTCACGACAGGGTGAAACTGTTTTTT; CDR3 protein: CSARGHDRVKLFF; V gene: TRBV20-1; D gene: TRBD1; clone size: .; J gene: TRBJ1-4
CDR3 DNA: TGTGCCAGCTCACCACGGGACGGCAATTCACCCCTCCACTTT; CDR3 protein: CASSPRDGNSPLHF; V gene: TRBV18; D gene: .; clone size: .; J gene: TRBJ1-6
CDR3 DNA: TGCAGCGTTGAAGATTTAGGTGAAAAACTGTTTTTT; CDR3 protein: CSVEDLGEKLFF; V gene: TRBV29-1; D gene: .; clone size: many; J gene: TRBJ1-4